These 31 T cell receptor beta chains were all obtained from the same sample, sequenced in a study of blood T cell repertoires in COVID-19. TCRdb's table, derived via immunoSEQ multiplex PCR, lists solely in-frame clones and lacks some. The table has under 300,000 clones, 75% to 90% seen once. Material for sequencing was peripheral blood. These receptors all stem from a woman aged 65 to 85 with acute or convalescent COVID-19.

This rearrangement joins TRBV5-4 to TRBJ1-2; possible D gene TRBD1, 5 bases. The germline CDR1 and CDR2 sequences are SGHNT and YYREEE (reference sequence). V dropped 4 bases and J dropped 4 bases, with 11 bases sitting between them. The CDR3 consists of 13 residues. CDR3 sequence (DNA): TGTGCCAGCAGCCCGACAGCAGTCTATGGCTACACCTTC. The encoded protein is CASSPTAVYGYTF.

J is TRBJ1-2 and V is TRBV6-6; 10 nucleotides agree with TRBD1. CDR3 length: 15 residues. Germline V gene sequence: CDR1 MNHNY, CDR2 SVGAGI (reference sequence). With V trimmed by 7 bases and J by 6 bases, 11 bases remained unmatched. The CDR3 reads CASTPRPGQGHGYTF. CDR3 bases: TGTGCCAGCACCCCTCGACCGGGACAGGGGCATGGCTACACCTTC.

This clone was seen just once. This chain connects TRBV2 to TRBJ2-7; D is perhaps TRBD2 (6 bases). The ends were cut back, 6 bases at V and 3 bases at J, with 9 bases in the middle. CDR1 SNHLY and CDR2 FYNNEI come from the germline V gene. The CDR3 covers 12 residues. The CDR3 protein is CASRVGGYEQYF. CDR3 nucleotide sequence: TGTGCCAGCAGGGTGGGGGGCTACGAGCAGTACTTC.

The J gene is TRBJ2-5, the V gene TRBV3-1 (or the pseudogene TRBV3-2); D not certain. The germline V and J ends were trimmed by 1 base and 7 bases, with 13 bases remaining between them. The CDR3 loop spans 14 amino acids. Germline V gives CDR1 LGHDT, CDR2 YNNKEL (reference sequence). The CDR3 is CASSQVRYGWTQYF. CDR3 DNA: TGTGCCAGCAGCCAAGTTCGGTATGGTTGGACCCAGTACTTC.

V is TRBV19 and J is TRBJ1-2, with TRBD1 matching 10 bases. The germline V gene encodes CDR1 LNHDA and CDR2 SQIVND (reference sequence). J gave up 2 bases and V 5 bases, and 5 bases lay outside the gene matches. This CDR3 has 15 amino acids. The CDR3 sequence: CASSLDRGRNYGYTF. CDR3 nucleotide sequence: TGTGCCAGTAGTCTCGACAGGGGGCGGAACTATGGCTACACCTTC.

CDR3 DNA sequence: TGTGCCAGCAGTGAATATAGCAGGGGGAAAGGCTACACCTTC. This sequence encodes CASSEYSRGKGYTF. The rearrangement links TRBV25-1 to TRBJ1-2, with 7 bases that match TRBD1. Looked up from germline, CDR1 is MGHDK and CDR2 is SYGVNS. V lost 0 bases to trimming and J lost 8 bases; unmatched junction nucleotides: 6. The CDR3 runs to 14 residues.

This chain uses TRBV25-1 with TRBJ2-3; TRBD2 agrees at 9 bases. The germline CDR1 and CDR2 sequences are MGHDK and SYGVNS. V gave up 7 bases and J gave up 9 bases; unmatched junction bases: 14. This CDR3 contains 15 residues. The chain's CDR3 is CASNPTSGLGATQYF. Here the CDR3 DNA reads TGTGCCAGCAACCCGACTAGCGGTTTAGGTGCGACGCAGTATTTT.

The genes are TRBV15 and TRBJ2-3; 8 bases fit TRBD1. This CDR3 is 15 amino acids long. Germline-derived CDR1 and CDR2 are LNHNV and YYDKDF (reference sequence). The junction had 3 bases not matched to a gene; V was cut back by 3 bases and J by 1 base. The CDR3 is CATSSRDRRTDTQYF. CDR3 in DNA: TGTGCCACCAGCAGTAGGGACAGGCGCACAGATACGCAGTATTTT.

The chain carries TRBV18 and TRBJ1-2, with unresolved D. V lost 8 bases to trimming and J lost 6 bases, with 19 bases between them. The CDR3 loop spans 14 amino acids. CDR1 is KGHSH and CDR2 is LQKENI in the germline V gene. The CDR3 sequence: CASPTEEGGNGYTF. The CDR3 nucleotides are TGTGCCAGCCCCACGGAGGAGGGAGGAAATGGCTACACCTTC.

The J gene is TRBJ2-2, the V gene TRBV9; TRBD1 might be the D (6 bases). Germline assignment: CDR1 SGDLS and CDR2 YYNGEE. The CDR3 is 17 residues long. The V end was cut by 4 bases, the J end by 2 bases, with 18 bases between. CDR3 residues: CASSRTSRGSNTGELFF. Here the CDR3 DNA reads TGTGCCAGCAGCCGGACCTCCAGGGGTAGCAACACCGGGGAGCTGTTTTTT.

This chain joins TRBV10-3 and TRBJ1-2; TRBD1 matches 8 bases. Germline V gives CDR1 ENHRY, CDR2 SYGVKD. The trim removed 2 bases at V and 4 bases at J, leaving 3 bases unmatched. This CDR3 comprises 14 residues. The CDR3 DNA sequence: TGTGCCATCAGTGAGCCGGACAGGGCCTATGGCTACACCTTC. It codes for CAISEPDRAYGYTF.

V and J are TRBV5-1 and TRBJ1-2, with 8 bases lining up with TRBD1. This CDR3 has 15 residues. Germline V gene lookup returns CDR1 SGHRS and CDR2 YFSETQ. Trimming at V came to 4 bases and at J to 0 bases, leaving 5 bases not matched to a gene. CDR3 DNA sequence: TGCGCCAGCAGCGGTGGACAGGGAGCTAACTATGGCTACACCTTC. This translates into CASSGGQGANYGYTF.

The chain links TRBV5-1 to TRBJ1-2, with 12 positions matching TRBD1. The CDR3 length is 16 residues. Germline V CDR1 and CDR2: SGHRS, YFSETQ. The V and J ends lost 6 bases and 7 bases, in that order; junction bases with no gene match: 13. The CDR3 is CASTYLPGQGAFGYTF. DNA of the CDR3: TGCGCCAGCACCTACTTACCGGGACAGGGGGCGTTTGGCTACACCTTC.

The V and J genes are TRBV10-3 and TRBJ2-7; TRBD2 matches 7 bases. With 0 bases clipped from V and 11 bases from J, the junction kept 4 bases outside the gene matches. Germline-derived CDR1 and CDR2 are ENHRY and SYGVKD. This CDR3 is 12 amino acids long. Here the CDR3 DNA reads TGTGCCATCAGTGAGTCTGAGGGACTAAAGTACTTC. Encoded protein: CAISESEGLKYF.

The chain has TRBV5-1 and TRBJ2-7; D is perhaps TRBD2 (7 bases). The CDR3 consists of 13 residues. The germline V gene encodes CDR1 SGHRS and CDR2 YFSETQ. Between the trimmed V and J ends, which lost 0 bases and 7 bases, there was a span of 11 bases. As DNA, the CDR3 is TGCGCCAGCAGCTTGGGGACTAGGGGGGAGCAGTACTTC. This encodes CASSLGTRGEQYF.

The chain joins TRBV3-1 (or the pseudogene TRBV3-2) to TRBJ1-1, with D possibly being TRBD1 (5 bases). V was cut by 3 bases and J by 1 base, with 12 bases left in between. The CDR3 runs to 15 residues. Germline CDR1 reads LGHDT; CDR2 reads YNNKEL (reference sequence). The CDR3 nucleotides read TGTGCCAGCAGCCATATAGGGGCGAGGAACACTGAAGCTTTCTTT. Protein product: CASSHIGARNTEAFF.

The V and J genes are TRBV27 and TRBJ2-1; weak D call: TRBD2 (6 bases). Trimming shortened V by 5 bases and J by 0 bases, and 11 bases separated the two germline ends. CDR1 is MNHEY, CDR2 SMNVEV, per germline (reference sequence). This CDR3 comprises 15 residues. The CDR3 loop reads CASSAGISSYNEQFF. The DNA of the CDR3 is TGTGCCAGCAGTGCGGGGATCAGCTCCTACAATGAGCAGTTCTTC.

V usage is TRBV19 and J usage is TRBJ2-3; TRBD1 aligns across 8 bases. The CDR3 runs 15 residues. Germline V lookup: CDR1 LNHDA, CDR2 SQIVND (reference sequence). J gave up 7 bases and V 7 bases, and 13 bases lay outside the gene matches. CDR3 residues: CASTPRDRSSHTQYF. CDR3 DNA: TGTGCCAGTACCCCCCGGGACAGGAGTTCCCATACGCAGTATTTT.

The chain carries TRBV5-1 and TRBJ2-7; TRBD1 might be the D (6 bases). The CDR3 length is 16 residues. The germline V and J ends were trimmed by 2 bases and 1 base, with 16 bases remaining between them. Germline-derived CDR1 and CDR2 are SGHRS and YFSETQ. For the CDR3, the DNA is TGCGCCAGCAGCTTTAACCGGGACACCCTATCCTACGAGCAGTACTTC. Its translation is CASSFNRDTLSYEQYF.

This rearrangement joins TRBV2 to TRBJ2-1; the match to TRBD2 covers 7 bases. J lost 10 bases, V lost 6 bases, and 3 bases had no gene match. This CDR3 has 11 amino acids. Germline assignment: CDR1 SNHLY and CDR2 FYNNEI. CDR3 nucleotide sequence: TGTGCCAGCAGGGATAGCGGGGAGCAGTTCTTC. Its translation: CASRDSGEQFF.

The genes are TRBV7-8 and TRBJ2-7; D is uncertain. Germline CDR1 SGHVS, CDR2 FQNEAQ. The CDR3 contains 13 residues. V lost 2 bases and J 3 bases, leaving 8 bases between the germline ends. As DNA, the CDR3 is TGTGCCAGCAGCTTAACGGTCGACTACGAGCAGTACTTC. Translation gives CASSLTVDYEQYF.

This rearrangement joins TRBV25-1 to TRBJ1-2; D is unclear. V was trimmed by 3 bases and J by 4 bases, leaving 12 bases between them. CDR3 length: 14 amino acids. The germline V gene has CDR1 MGHDK and CDR2 SYGVNS. The CDR3 loop reads CASSDNPQSYGYTF. DNA for the CDR3: TGTGCCAGCAGTGATAACCCACAGTCCTATGGCTACACCTTC.

The genes are TRBV3-1 (or the pseudogene TRBV3-2) and TRBJ2-1; TRBD2 agrees at 10 bases. The CDR3 extends over 16 amino acids. V was pared by 1 base and J by 4 bases, with 4 bases of the junction left unmatched. Germline values: CDR1 LGHDT, CDR2 YNNKEL (reference sequence). The CDR3 region has the DNA TGTGCCAGCAGCCAAGCACTAGCGGGGAAATACAATGAGCAGTTCTTC. It encodes CASSQALAGKYNEQFF.

V gene TRBV13 combines with J gene TRBJ2-3; 12 bases are a match to TRBD2. The V gene's germline CDR1 is PRHDT and CDR2 FYEKMQ (reference sequence). The CDR3 has 16 amino acids. V trimming: 4 bases; J trimming: 6 bases; junction bases outside the gene matches: 8. The CDR3 region is CASSSSSGGALDTQYF. In DNA form, the CDR3 reads TGTGCCAGCAGCTCATCTAGCGGGGGGGCCTTGGATACGCAGTATTTT.

The chain carries TRBV12-3 or TRBV12-4 and TRBJ1-1; possibly TRBD1 for D (5 bases). Trimming stripped 6 bases from V and 9 bases from J, with 17 bases between. CDR3 length equals 13 residues. CDR3 DNA sequence: TGTGCCAGCAGCCCTATCCGGACAAGGAAAGCTTTCTTT. Amino acid sequence: CASSPIRTRKAFF.

The chain employs TRBV18 and TRBJ2-5, with TRBD2 as a possible D gene (6 bases). This CDR3 has 13 amino acids. Trimming removed 2 bases from V and 2 bases from J, with 6 bases in between. CDR1 KGHSH and CDR2 LQKENI come from the germline V gene. The CDR3 coding sequence is TGTGCCAGCTCACCAGGGGGGCAAGAGACCCAGTACTTC. It encodes CASSPGGQETQYF.

V usage is TRBV7-2 and J usage is TRBJ2-7; TRBD2 agrees at 8 bases. There are 16 residues in the CDR3. V shed 5 bases and J 2 bases; nucleotides not matched to a gene: 11. Germline V gene lookup returns CDR1 SGHTA and CDR2 FQGNSA. The CDR3 region is CASSPSGGQRPYEQYF. The DNA for the CDR3 is TGTGCCAGCAGCCCAAGCGGGGGTCAACGGCCCTACGAGCAGTACTTC. Complete variable domain (other parts from reference TRBV7-2 and TRBJ2-7): GAGVSQSPSNKVTEKGKDVELRCDPISGHTALYWYRQSLGQGLEFLIYFQGNSAPDKSGLPSDRFSAERTGGSVSTLTIQRTQQEDSAVYLCASSPSGGQRPYEQYFGPGTRLTVT.

The rearrangement joins TRBV5-1 to TRBJ2-5; a weak D match, TRBD2 (6 bases). CDR3 length: 16 residues. Germline CDR1 and CDR2: SGHRS and YFSETQ. V lost 0 bases and J 1 base, leaving 13 bases between the germline ends. The CDR3 DNA reads TGCGCCAGCAGCTTGGCGGGGAGGCAAGGCCAAGAGACCCAGTACTTC. This translates into CASSLAGRQGQETQYF. The variable domain in full, with the rest retrieved from reference TRBV5-1 and TRBJ2-5, is KAGVTQTPRYLIKTRGQQVTLSCSPISGHRSVSWYQQTPGQGLQFLFEYFSETQRNKGNFPGRFSGRQFSNSRSEMNVSTLELGDSALYLCASSLAGRQGQETQYFGPGTRLLVL.

The chain joins TRBV5-1 to TRBJ1-2; 10 nucleotides align to TRBD1. CDR3 length equals 15 residues. J gave up 5 bases and V 0 bases, and 4 bases lay outside the gene matches. Germline V gene lookup returns CDR1 SGHRS and CDR2 YFSETQ. CDR3 loop: CASSLVGDRGYGYTF. The CDR3 bases are TGCGCCAGCAGCTTGGTAGGGGACAGGGGATATGGCTACACCTTC.

This clone has only a few counts. Other DNA sequences in the same sample also yield this CDR3. The chain is built from TRBV7-8 and TRBJ1-1; possible D gene TRBD1, 6 bases. CDR1 and CDR2 (germline): SGHVS, FQNEAQ. This CDR3 has 15 amino acids. The V gene lost 0 bases and the J gene lost 0 bases, with 8 bases spanning the gap. The DNA for the CDR3 is TGTGCCAGCAGCTTAGCAGGGGGAATGAACACTGAAGCTTTCTTT. Translation: CASSLAGGMNTEAFF.

The V gene is TRBV6-2 or TRBV6-3, the J gene TRBJ1-2; D gene ambiguous. Germline CDR1 is MNHEY and CDR2 is SVGEGT. Deletions cut 6 bases from V and 4 bases from J, with 12 bases between. CDR3 length: 13 amino acids. CDR3 sequence: CASRPDKPYGYTF. The DNA for the CDR3 is TGTGCCAGCAGGCCTGACAAGCCCTATGGCTACACCTTC.